This T cell receptor (beta chain) originates from a study of shared clonotypes between healthy human individuals. Study-wide findings and caveats: Clonotype sharing among donors was expected to depend on sequencing depth.

Concerning this clone itself: Its antigen is not identified.

Germline V gene sequence: CDR1 MNHNS, CDR2 SASEGT. The CDR3 has 15 amino acids. V dropped 6 bases and J dropped 6; count of bases not matched to a gene: 7. Libraries were prepared by immunoSEQ multiplex PCR; TCRdb keeps only in-frame clonotypes and omits some of them. The sample holds over 2 million clones, under 95% seen once. Into CD45RA+ naive and CD45RA-negative memory subsets, the CD4+ cells were split. This chain uses TRBV6-1 with TRBJ1-5; the match to TRBD1 covers 11 bases. The TCR was taken from a man aged 18 to 29 in good health. Some clones in this sample may be carry-over from other donors' samples. The specimen sequenced was naive CD4+ T cells from PBMCs. Subset here: CD45RA+ positively selected. The chain's CDR3 is CASSYGQGAIQPQHF. The CDR3 DNA reads TGTGCCAGCAGCTACGGACAGGGGGCTATTCAGCCCCAGCATTTT.